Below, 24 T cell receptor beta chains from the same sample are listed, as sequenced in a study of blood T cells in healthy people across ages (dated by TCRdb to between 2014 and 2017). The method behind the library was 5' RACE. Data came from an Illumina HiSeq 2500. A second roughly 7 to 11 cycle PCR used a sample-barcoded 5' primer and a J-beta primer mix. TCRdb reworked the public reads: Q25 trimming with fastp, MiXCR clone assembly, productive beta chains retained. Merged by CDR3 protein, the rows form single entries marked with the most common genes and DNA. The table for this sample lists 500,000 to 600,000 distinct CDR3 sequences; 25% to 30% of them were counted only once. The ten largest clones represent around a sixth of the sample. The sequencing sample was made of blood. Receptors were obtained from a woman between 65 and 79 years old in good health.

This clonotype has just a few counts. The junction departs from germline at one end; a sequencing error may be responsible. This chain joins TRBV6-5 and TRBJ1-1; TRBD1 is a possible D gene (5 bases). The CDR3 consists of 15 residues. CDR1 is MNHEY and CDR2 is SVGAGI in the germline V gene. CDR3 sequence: CASSKGQGWDAEALF. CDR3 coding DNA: TGTGCCAGCAGTAAAGGCCAGGGATGGGATGCTGAAGCTCTCTTT.

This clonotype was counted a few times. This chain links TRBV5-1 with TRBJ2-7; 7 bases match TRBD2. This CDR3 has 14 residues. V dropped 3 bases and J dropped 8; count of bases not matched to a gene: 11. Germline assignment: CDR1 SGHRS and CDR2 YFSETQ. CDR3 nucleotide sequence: TGCGCCAGCAGCTCCGGGACTACCACCTCCCAGCAGTACTTC. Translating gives CASSSGTTTSQQYF.

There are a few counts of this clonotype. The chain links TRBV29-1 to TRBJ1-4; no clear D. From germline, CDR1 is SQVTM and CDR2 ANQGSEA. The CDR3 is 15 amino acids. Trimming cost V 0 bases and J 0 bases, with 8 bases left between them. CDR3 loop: CSVEDPYATNEKLFF. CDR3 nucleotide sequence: TGCAGCGTTGAAGATCCGTACGCAACTAATGAAAAACTGTTTTTT. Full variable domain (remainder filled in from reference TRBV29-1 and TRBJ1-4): SAVISQKPSRDICQRGTSLTIQCQVDSQVTMMFWYRQQPGQSLTLIATANQGSEATYESGFVIDKFPISRPNLTFSTLTVSNMSPEDSSIYLCSVEDPYATNEKLFFGSGTQLSVL.

The CDR3 region is CAISTGTGDSGANVLTF. The CDR3 DNA is TGTGCCATCAGTACCGGGACAGGGGACTCTGGGGCCAACGTCCTGACTTTC. The chain recombines TRBV10-3 with TRBJ2-6; TRBD1 aligns across 10 bases. The germline gives CDR1 ENHRY, CDR2 SYGVKD. The CDR3 has 17 residues. Trimming cost V 5 bases and J 0 bases; bases outside gene matches: 4.

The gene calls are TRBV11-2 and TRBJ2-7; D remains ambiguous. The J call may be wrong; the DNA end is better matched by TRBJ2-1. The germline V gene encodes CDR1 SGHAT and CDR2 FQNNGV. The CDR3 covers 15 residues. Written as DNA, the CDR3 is TGTGCCAGCAGGCTGGAGCAAATGTCCTACAATGAGCAGTTCTTC. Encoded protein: CASRLEQMSYNEQFF.

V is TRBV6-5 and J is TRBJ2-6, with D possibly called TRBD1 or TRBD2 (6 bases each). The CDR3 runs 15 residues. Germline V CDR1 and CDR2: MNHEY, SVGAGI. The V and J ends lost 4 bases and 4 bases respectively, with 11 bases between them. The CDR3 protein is CASSFGGRGANVLTF. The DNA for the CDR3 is TGTGCCAGCAGTTTTGGGGGGCGAGGGGCCAACGTCCTGACTTTC.

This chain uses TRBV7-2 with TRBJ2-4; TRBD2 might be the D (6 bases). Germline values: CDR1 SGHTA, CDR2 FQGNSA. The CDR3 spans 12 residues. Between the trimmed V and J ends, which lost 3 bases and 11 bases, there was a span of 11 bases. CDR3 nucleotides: TGTGCCAGCAGCTTCCCGGCTAGCGTTCAGTACTTC. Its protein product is CASSFPASVQYF.

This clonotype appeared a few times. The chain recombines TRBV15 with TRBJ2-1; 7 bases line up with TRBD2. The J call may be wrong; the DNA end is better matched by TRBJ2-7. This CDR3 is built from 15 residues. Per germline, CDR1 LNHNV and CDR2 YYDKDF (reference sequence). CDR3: CATSRDPGLDYEQYF. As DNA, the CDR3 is TGTGCCACCAGCAGAGATCCCGGACTAGACTACGAGCAGTACTTC.

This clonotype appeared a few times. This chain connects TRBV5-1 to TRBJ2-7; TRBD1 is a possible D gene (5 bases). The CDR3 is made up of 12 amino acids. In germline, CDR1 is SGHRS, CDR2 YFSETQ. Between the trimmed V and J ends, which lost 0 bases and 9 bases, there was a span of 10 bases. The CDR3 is CASSLEGAGQYF. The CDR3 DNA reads TGCGCCAGCAGCTTGGAAGGGGCAGGGCAGTACTTC.

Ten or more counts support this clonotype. The CDR3 loop reads CSVRRGWGNGETQYF. Written as DNA, the CDR3 is TGCAGTGTCAGGCGCGGGTGGGGGAATGGAGAGACCCAGTACTTC. The V call is TRBV20-1, the J call TRBJ2-5; D is perhaps TRBD1 or TRBD2 (5 bases each). The CDR3 is 15 amino acids. The V gene lost 7 bases and the J gene lost 4 bases, with 22 bases spanning the gap. CDR1 and CDR2 (germline): DFQATT, SNEGSKA (reference sequence).

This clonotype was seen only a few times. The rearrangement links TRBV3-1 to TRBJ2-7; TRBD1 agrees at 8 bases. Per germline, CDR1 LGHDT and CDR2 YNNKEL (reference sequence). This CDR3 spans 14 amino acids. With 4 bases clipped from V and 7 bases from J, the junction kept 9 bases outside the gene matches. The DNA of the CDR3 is TGTGCCAGCAGCCTTTGGGACAGGCGCTTAGAGCAGTACTTC. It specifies CASSLWDRRLEQYF.

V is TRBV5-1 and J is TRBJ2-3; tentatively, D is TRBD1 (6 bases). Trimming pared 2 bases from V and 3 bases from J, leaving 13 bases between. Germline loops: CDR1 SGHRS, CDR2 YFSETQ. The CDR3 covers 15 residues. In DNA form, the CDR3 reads TGCGCCAGCAGCTTACTCAGGGGAACGACAGATACGCAGTATTTT. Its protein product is CASSLLRGTTDTQYF.

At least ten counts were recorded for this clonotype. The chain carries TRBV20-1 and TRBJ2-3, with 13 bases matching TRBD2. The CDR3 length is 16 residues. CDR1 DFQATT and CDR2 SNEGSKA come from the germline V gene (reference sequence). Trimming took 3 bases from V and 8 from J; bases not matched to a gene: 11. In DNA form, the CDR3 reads TGCAGTGCTAGGGGGGGACTAGCGGGGACTACTGGTACGCAGTATTTT. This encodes CSARGGLAGTTGTQYF.

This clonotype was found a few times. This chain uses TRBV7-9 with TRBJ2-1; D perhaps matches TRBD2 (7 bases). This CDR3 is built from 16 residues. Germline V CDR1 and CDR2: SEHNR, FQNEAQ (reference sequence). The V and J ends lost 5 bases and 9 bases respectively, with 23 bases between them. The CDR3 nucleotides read TGTGCCAGCAGCCTCCAAGGCGGGGGCCCCATCGGTGAGCAGTTCTTC. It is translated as CASSLQGGGPIGEQFF.

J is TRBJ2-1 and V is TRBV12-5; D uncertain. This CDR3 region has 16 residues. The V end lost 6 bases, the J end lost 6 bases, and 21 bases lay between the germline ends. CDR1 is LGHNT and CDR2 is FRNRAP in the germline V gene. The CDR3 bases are TGTGCTAGTGGGGCCCCCTTGGTACAACGAGGCAATGAGCAGTTCTTC. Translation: CASGAPLVQRGNEQFF.

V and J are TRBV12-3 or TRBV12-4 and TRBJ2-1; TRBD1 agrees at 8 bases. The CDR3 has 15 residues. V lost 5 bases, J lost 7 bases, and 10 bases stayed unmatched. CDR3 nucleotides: TGTGCCAGCAGTCCCCCAGGACAGGGCCCTAATGAGCAGTTCTTC. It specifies CASSPPGQGPNEQFF.

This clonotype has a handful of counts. CDR3 protein: CASTGTGGAYNEQFF. In DNA form, the CDR3 reads TGTGCCTCCACCGGCACGGGGGGGGCCTACAATGAGCAGTTCTTC. The V gene is TRBV30, the J gene TRBJ2-5; TRBD2 agrees at 8 bases. Gene TRBJ2-1 matches the end of the DNA better, so the J call may be wrong. Germline CDR1 and CDR2: GTSNPN and SVGIG (reference sequence). The CDR3 sequence is 15 residues long.

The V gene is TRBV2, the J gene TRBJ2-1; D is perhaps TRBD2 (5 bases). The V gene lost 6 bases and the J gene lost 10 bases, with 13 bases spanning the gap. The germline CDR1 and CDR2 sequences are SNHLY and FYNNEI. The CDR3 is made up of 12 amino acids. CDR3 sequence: CASRSLDSEQFF. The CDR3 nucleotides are TGTGCCAGCAGATCTTTGGACTCGGAGCAGTTCTTC.

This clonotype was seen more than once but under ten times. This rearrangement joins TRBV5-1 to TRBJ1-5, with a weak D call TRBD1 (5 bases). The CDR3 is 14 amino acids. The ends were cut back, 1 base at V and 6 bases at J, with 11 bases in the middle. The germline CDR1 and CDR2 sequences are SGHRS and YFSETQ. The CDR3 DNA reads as TGCGCCAGCAGCTTGAGGGGCGTCGGTCAGCCCCAGCATTTT. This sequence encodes CASSLRGVGQPQHF.

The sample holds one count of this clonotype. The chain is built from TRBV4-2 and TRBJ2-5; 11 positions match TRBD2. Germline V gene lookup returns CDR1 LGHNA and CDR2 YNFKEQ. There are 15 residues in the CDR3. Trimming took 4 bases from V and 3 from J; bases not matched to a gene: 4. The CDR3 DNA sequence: TGTGCCAGCAGCCGGGGTAGCGGGGGGGAAGAGACCCAGTACTTC. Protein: CASSRGSGGEETQYF.

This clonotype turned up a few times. CDR3 sequence reads: CASTIDSNDSPLHF. The CDR3, as DNA: TGTGCCAGCACTATAGACAGTAACGATTCACCCCTCCACTTT. The chain employs TRBV2 and TRBJ1-6; a possible D gene is TRBD1 (5 bases). Trimming removed 7 bases from V and 8 bases from J, with 15 bases in between. The germline gives CDR1 SNHLY, CDR2 FYNNEI. The CDR3 runs 14 residues.

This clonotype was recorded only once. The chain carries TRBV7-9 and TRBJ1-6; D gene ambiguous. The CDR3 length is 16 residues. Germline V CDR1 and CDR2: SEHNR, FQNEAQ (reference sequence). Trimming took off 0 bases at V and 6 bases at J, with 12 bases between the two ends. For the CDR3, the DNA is TGTGCCAGCAGCTTAGCCCCGGATCCCCCTAATTCACCCCTCCACTTT. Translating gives CASSLAPDPPNSPLHF.

The CDR3 DNA reads as TGTGCCAGCACTCAACAGGGCTACGAGCAGTACTTC. Amino acid sequence: CASTQQGYEQYF. V gene TRBV12-3 or TRBV12-4 combines with J gene TRBJ2-7, with a weak D call TRBD1 (6 bases). V shed 7 bases and J shed 3 bases, with 10 bases lying between them. The CDR3 runs 12 residues.

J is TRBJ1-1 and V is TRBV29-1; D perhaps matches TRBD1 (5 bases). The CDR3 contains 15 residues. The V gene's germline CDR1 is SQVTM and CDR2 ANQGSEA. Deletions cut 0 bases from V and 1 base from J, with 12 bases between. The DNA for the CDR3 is TGCAGCGTTGAAGATCCCGGCAGGGAGAACACTGAAGCTTTCTTT. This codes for CSVEDPGRENTEAFF.